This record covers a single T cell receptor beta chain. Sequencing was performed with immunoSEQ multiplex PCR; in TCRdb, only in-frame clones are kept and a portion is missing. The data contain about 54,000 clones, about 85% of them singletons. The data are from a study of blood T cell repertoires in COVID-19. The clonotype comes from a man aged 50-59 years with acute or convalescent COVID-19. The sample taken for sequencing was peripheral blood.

CDR3 in DNA: TGTGCCAGCAGCTTATTTGACAGGGTGGAAGGCTACACCTTC. Its translation is CASSLFDRVEGYTF. V is TRBV7-9 and J is TRBJ1-2; 7 bases match TRBD1. In germline, CDR1 is SEHNR, CDR2 FQNEAQ (reference sequence). The CDR3 extends over 14 amino acids. With V trimmed by 2 bases and J by 8 bases, 8 bases remained unmatched.